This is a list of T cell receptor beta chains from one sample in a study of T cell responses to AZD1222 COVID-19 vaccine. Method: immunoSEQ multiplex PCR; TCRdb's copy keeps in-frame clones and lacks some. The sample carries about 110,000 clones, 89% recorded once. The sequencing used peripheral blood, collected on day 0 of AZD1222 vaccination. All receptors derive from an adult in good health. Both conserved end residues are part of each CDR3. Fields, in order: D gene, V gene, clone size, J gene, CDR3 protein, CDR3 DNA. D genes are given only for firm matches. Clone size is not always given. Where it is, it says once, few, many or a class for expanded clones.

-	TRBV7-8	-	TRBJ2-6	CASSPRGEPGANVLTF	TGTGCCAGCAGCCCTAGGGGGGAACCTGGGGCCAACGTCCTGACTTTC
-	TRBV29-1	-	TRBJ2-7	CSVESLGEQYF	TGCAGCGTTGAAAGCCTGGGGGAGCAGTACTTC
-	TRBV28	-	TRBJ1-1	CASSLPRGVGTEAFF	TGTGCCAGCAGTCTCCCCCGCGGGGTGGGCACTGAAGCTTTCTTT
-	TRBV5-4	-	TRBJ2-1	CASSLVVGHNEQFF	TGTGCCAGCAGCTTGGTGGTAGGTCACAATGAGCAGTTCTTC
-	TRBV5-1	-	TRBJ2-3	CASSPAGHLLSTDTQYF	TGCGCCAGCAGCCCCGCGGGGCACTTACTCAGCACAGATACGCAGTATTTT
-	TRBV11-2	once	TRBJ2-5	CASSFEGHGYGETQYF	TGTGCCAGCAGCTTTGAAGGACATGGATACGGGGAGACCCAGTACTTC
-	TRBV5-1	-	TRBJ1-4	CASSPANREISEKLFF	TGCGCCAGCAGCCCAGCCAACAGGGAGATCAGCGAAAAACTGTTTTTT
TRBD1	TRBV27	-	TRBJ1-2	CASSLGTGGMRGYTF	TGTGCCAGCAGTTTAGGGACAGGGGGTATGAGGGGCTACACCTTC
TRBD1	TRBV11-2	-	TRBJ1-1	CASSLDLGTAEAFF	TGTGCCAGCAGCTTAGATCTAGGGACAGCTGAAGCTTTCTTT
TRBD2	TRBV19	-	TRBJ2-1	CASPSDGGGARWGTYNEQFF	TGTGCCAGTCCGTCAGATGGGGGAGGGGCGAGATGGGGCACCTACAATGAGCAGTTCTTC
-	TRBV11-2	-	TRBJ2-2	CASSLRARRGELFF	TGTGCCAGCAGCTTAAGGGCCCGGCGGGGGGAGCTGTTTTTT
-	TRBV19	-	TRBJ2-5	CASSINIGFQETQYF	TGTGCCAGTAGTATTAATATAGGGTTCCAAGAGACCCAGTACTTC
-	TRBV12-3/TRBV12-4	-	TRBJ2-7	CASSFVVSGEQYF	TGTGCCAGCAGTTTTGTGGTGTCGGGCGAGCAGTACTTC
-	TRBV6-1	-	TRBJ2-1	CASSKGPGPISYNEQFF	TGTGCCAGCAGTAAAGGCCCGGGACCCATCTCCTACAATGAGCAGTTCTTC
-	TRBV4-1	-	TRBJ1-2	CASSHLPDSIYGYTF	TGCGCCAGCAGCCACCTCCCGGACAGTATCTATGGCTACACCTTC
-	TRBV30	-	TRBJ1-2	CAWSLWGKDGYTF	TGTGCCTGGAGTCTCTGGGGCAAGGATGGCTACACCTTC
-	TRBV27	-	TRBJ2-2	CASSFGVGSRNTGELFF	TGTGCCAGCAGCTTCGGAGTCGGGAGTCGGAACACCGGGGAGCTGTTTTTT
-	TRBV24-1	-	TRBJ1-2	CATSDSRTANYGYTF	TGTGCCACCAGTGACTCCCGGACAGCCAACTATGGCTACACCTTC
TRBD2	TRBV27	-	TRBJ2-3	CATTPRASGAVGTQYF	TGTGCCACCACTCCGAGGGCTAGCGGCGCCGTGGGGACGCAGTATTTT
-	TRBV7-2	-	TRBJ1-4	CASSFRRTNEKLFF	TGTGCCAGCAGCTTCAGGCGAACTAATGAAAAACTGTTTTTT
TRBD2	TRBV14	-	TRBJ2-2	CASSPQLAGNTGELFF	TGTGCCAGCAGCCCCCAGTTAGCGGGGAACACCGGGGAGCTGTTTTTT
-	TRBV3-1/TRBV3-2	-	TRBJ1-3	CASSQGSVSGNTIYF	TGTGCCAGCAGCCAGGGATCGGTCTCTGGAAACACCATATATTTT
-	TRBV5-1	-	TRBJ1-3	CASSLGVSGSGNTIYF	TGCGCCAGCAGCTTGGGCGTCAGTGGATCTGGAAACACCATATATTTT
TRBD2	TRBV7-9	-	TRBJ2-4	CASSDSGRSDIQYF	TGTGCCAGCAGCGACAGCGGGAGGTCGGACATTCAGTACTTC
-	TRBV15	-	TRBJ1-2	CATSREQSLNGYTF	TGTGCCACCAGCAGAGAACAGTCTCTAAATGGCTACACCTTC
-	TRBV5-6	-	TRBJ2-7	CASSLGDPYEQYF	TGTGCCAGCAGCTTGGGGGATCCCTACGAGCAGTACTTC
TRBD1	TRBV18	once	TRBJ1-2	CASRAAQGLDYGYTF	TGTGCCAGCCGCGCGGCACAGGGGCTCGACTATGGCTACACCTTC
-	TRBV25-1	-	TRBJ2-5	CASSGQVETQYF	TGTGCCAGCAGTGGCCAAGTAGAGACCCAGTACTTC
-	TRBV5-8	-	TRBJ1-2	CASRSRELVYGYTF	TGTGCCAGCCGCTCGAGGGAACTTGTCTATGGCTACACCTTC
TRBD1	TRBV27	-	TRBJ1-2	CASSLAGTGGGYTF	TGTGCCAGCAGTTTGGCCGGGACAGGGGGTGGCTACACCTTC
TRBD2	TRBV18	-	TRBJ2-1	CASSLIAGGSSYNEQFF	TGTGCCAGCTCACTCATAGCGGGGGGGAGCTCCTACAATGAGCAGTTCTTC
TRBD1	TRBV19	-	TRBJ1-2	CASSIQGGGTANYGYTF	TGTGCCAGTAGTATCCAGGGAGGGGGGACAGCTAACTATGGCTACACCTTC
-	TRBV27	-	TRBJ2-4	CASSRGTAKNIQYF	TGTGCCAGCAGTCGCGGGACAGCCAAAAACATTCAGTACTTC
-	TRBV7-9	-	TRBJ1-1	CASSFRQALDTEAFF	TGTGCCAGCAGCTTCCGACAGGCCCTAGACACTGAAGCTTTCTTT
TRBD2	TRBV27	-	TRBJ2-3	CASNPGLAADTQYF	TGTGCCAGCAACCCGGGACTAGCTGCAGATACGCAGTATTTT
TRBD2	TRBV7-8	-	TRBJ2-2	CASSLAASGRTGELFF	TGTGCCAGCAGCTTAGCGGCTAGCGGGAGAACCGGGGAGCTGTTTTTT
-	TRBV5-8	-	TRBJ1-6	CASSSGPNYNSPLHF	TGTGCCAGCAGCTCGGGGCCCAACTATAATTCACCCCTCCACTTT
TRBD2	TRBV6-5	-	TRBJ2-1	CASSPTRGGGHEQFF	TGTGCCAGCAGTCCGACTCGCGGGGGGGGTCATGAGCAGTTCTTC
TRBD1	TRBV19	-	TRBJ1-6	CASSGTGGIKTPLHF	TGTGCCAGTAGCGGGACAGGGGGAATAAAGACACCCCTCCACTTT
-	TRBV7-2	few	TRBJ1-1	CASSVSYNTEAFF	TGTGCCAGCAGCGTGTCCTATAACACTGAAGCTTTCTTT
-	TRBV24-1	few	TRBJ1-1	CATSDPEGSFMNTEAFF	TGTGCCACCAGTGACCCGGAGGGGTCGTTTATGAACACTGAAGCTTTCTTT
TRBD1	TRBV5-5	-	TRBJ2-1	CASSLQGARDEQFF	TGTGCCAGCAGCTTGCAGGGGGCTAGGGATGAGCAGTTCTTC
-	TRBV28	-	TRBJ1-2	CASIGGLGGYTF	TGTGCCAGCATCGGGGGATTGGGAGGCTACACCTTC
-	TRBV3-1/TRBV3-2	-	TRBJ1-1	CASRRESVTEAFF	TGTGCCAGCAGAAGGGAATCGGTCACTGAAGCTTTCTTT
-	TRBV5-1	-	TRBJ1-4	CASSRDGGNEKLFF	TGCGCCAGCAGCCGGGACGGAGGGAATGAAAAACTGTTTTTT
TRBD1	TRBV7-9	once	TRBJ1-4	CASSPRGPNNEKLFF	TGTGCCAGCAGTCCAAGGGGGCCAAATAATGAAAAACTGTTTTTT
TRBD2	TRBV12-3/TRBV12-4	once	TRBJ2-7	CASSPSGRQYF	TGTGCCAGCAGCCCTAGCGGGAGGCAGTACTTC
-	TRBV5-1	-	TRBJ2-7	CASSLESRSSYEQYF	TGCGCCAGCAGCTTGGAATCGCGGAGCTCCTACGAGCAGTACTTC
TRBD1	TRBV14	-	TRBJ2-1	CASSYRGHEQFF	TGTGCCAGCAGCTACAGGGGGCATGAGCAGTTCTTC
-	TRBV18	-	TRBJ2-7	CASSQARGTGEQYF	TGTGCCAGCTCACAAGCCAGAGGTACGGGTGAGCAGTACTTC
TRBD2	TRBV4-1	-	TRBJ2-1	CASSQLGLAGGPHSYNEQFF	TGCGCCAGCAGCCAACTTGGACTAGCGGGAGGGCCCCACTCCTACAATGAGCAGTTCTTC